A single sample gave rise to the 24 T cell receptor beta chains below, sequenced in a study of cytomegalovirus exposure and HLA in healthy donors. The PCR had 60 Vbeta and 13 Jbeta primers. Clones were sequenced by immunoSEQ multiplex PCR, and TCRdb holds only the in-frame ones, with some missing. The sample includes fewer than 60,000 clones, less than 75% of them seen just once. The material sequenced was PBMCs. Receptors originate from a woman between 50 and 59 years old in good health and CMV-seropositive.

This clone was recorded a few times. The chain couples TRBV7-2 to TRBJ1-4; D not certain. CDR3 size: 14 residues. Between the trimmed V and J ends, which lost 5 bases and 8 bases, there was a span of 15 bases. The germline V gene has CDR1 SGHTA and CDR2 FQGNSA. Here the CDR3 reads CASSHGLSVEKLFF. As DNA, the CDR3 is TGTGCCAGCAGCCACGGACTGTCGGTCGAAAAACTGTTTTTT. The full variable domain, completed using reference TRBV7-2 and TRBJ1-4, is GAGVSQSPSNKVTEKGKDVELRCDPISGHTALYWYRQSLGQGLEFLIYFQGNSAPDKSGLPSDRFSAERTGGSVSTLTIQRTQQEDSAVYLCASSHGLSVEKLFFGSGTQLSVL.

Only a few counts were recorded for this clone. This chain uses TRBV7-6 with TRBJ2-2; TRBD2 aligns across 7 bases. This CDR3 has 15 amino acids. Germline CDR1 is SGHVS and CDR2 is FNYEAQ. Trimming at V came to 5 bases and at J to 7 bases, leaving 10 bases not matched to a gene. CDR3 amino acids: CASSTSVITGGELFF. CDR3 nucleotides: TGTGCCAGCAGCACTAGCGTTATCACGGGCGGGGAGCTGTTTTTT.

This rearrangement joins TRBV11-3 to TRBJ2-3, with 10 bases matching TRBD2. Germline CDR1 and CDR2: SGHNT and YENEEA. The CDR3 runs to 15 residues. V gave up 5 bases and J gave up 2 bases; unmatched junction bases: 4. The CDR3 loop is CASSRTSGYTDTQYF. In nucleotides, the CDR3 is TGTGCCAGCAGCCGGACTAGCGGATACACAGATACGCAGTATTTT.

CDR3 residues: CASSQEGTSGGGNEQFF. CDR3 nucleotide sequence: TGCGCCAGCAGCCAAGAAGGAACGAGCGGCGGGGGCAATGAGCAGTTCTTC. V usage is TRBV4-1 and J usage is TRBJ2-1, with 7 positions matching TRBD2. This CDR3 has 17 amino acids. The germline gives CDR1 MGHRA, CDR2 YSYEKL. Trimming at V came to 0 bases and at J to 6 bases, leaving 11 bases not matched to a gene.

This clone has more than one count but fewer than ten. The J gene is TRBJ2-2, the V gene TRBV7-3; 7 positions agree with TRBD1. Looked up from germline, CDR1 is SGHTA and CDR2 is FQGTGA. The J segment lost 5 bases and the V segment lost 5 bases, leaving 8 bases of the junction unmatched. The CDR3 is 15 residues long. The CDR3 region has the DNA TGTGCCAGCAGCGAGACAGGGCATAAAACCGGGGAGCTGTTTTTT. Its protein product is CASSETGHKTGELFF. The full variable domain, completed using reference TRBV7-3 and TRBJ2-2, is GAGVSQTPSNKVTEKGKYVELRCDPISGHTALYWYRQSLGQGPEFLIYFQGTGAADDSGLPNDRFFAVRPEGSVSTLKIQRTERGDSAVYLCASSETGHKTGELFFGEGSRLTVL.

This clone was seen a single time. The chain joins TRBV4-3 to TRBJ2-7; D might be TRBD2 (6 bases). CDR1 and CDR2 (germline): LGHNA, YSLEER. The CDR3 sequence is 15 residues long. V was trimmed by 1 base and J by 2 bases, leaving 12 bases between them. The CDR3 spells CASSQGGGNTYEQYF. The CDR3 DNA reads as TGCGCCAGCAGCCAAGGAGGAGGGAACACCTACGAGCAGTACTTC.

V usage is TRBV19 and J usage is TRBJ2-1; 9 nucleotides match TRBD2. Unmatched junction bases numbered 12, after V lost 5 bases and J lost 7 bases. This CDR3 has 16 residues. Germline CDR1 LNHDA, CDR2 SQIVND (reference sequence). CDR3 residues: CASSFHPGTSLNEQFF. CDR3 bases: TGTGCCAGTAGTTTCCACCCCGGGACTAGCTTAAATGAGCAGTTCTTC.

CDR3 bases: TGTGCCAGCAGCCCCACCTTCATGTCGGGAGAGACCCAGTACTTC. As protein: CASSPTFMSGETQYF. This sequence joins TRBV14 and TRBJ2-5, with D hard to call. This CDR3 comprises 15 residues. In germline, CDR1 is SGHDN, CDR2 FVKESK. V dropped 4 bases and J dropped 4 bases, with 16 bases sitting between them.

This chain connects TRBV4-2 to TRBJ2-3, with 8 bases identical to TRBD2. From germline, CDR1 is LGHNA and CDR2 YNFKEQ. Losses at the gene ends were 0 bases for V and 6 bases for J; bases not matched to a gene: 26. The CDR3 sequence is 22 residues long. CDR3 sequence reads: CASSQEMVGSGLSAGERDTQYF. For the CDR3, the DNA is TGTGCCAGCAGCCAAGAGATGGTTGGTAGCGGGTTGTCAGCGGGGGAGCGGGATACGCAGTATTTT.

The chain has TRBV5-1 and TRBJ1-4; TRBD1 might be the D (6 bases). Trimming removed 3 bases from V and 0 bases from J, with 15 bases in between. The V gene's germline CDR1 is SGHRS and CDR2 YFSETQ. The CDR3 contains 17 residues. CDR3 sequence (DNA): TGCGCCAGCAGCTCCCACCCACCAGGGGCAACTAATGAAAAACTGTTTTTT. This sequence encodes CASSSHPPGATNEKLFF. Supplemented by reference TRBV5-1 and TRBJ1-4, the full variable domain reads KAGVTQTPRYLIKTRGQQVTLSCSPISGHRSVSWYQQTPGQGLQFLFEYFSETQRNKGNFPGRFSGRQFSNSRSEMNVSTLELGDSALYLCASSSHPPGATNEKLFFGSGTQLSVL.

V gene TRBV5-1 combines with J gene TRBJ2-3, with 10 positions matching TRBD2. CDR3 size: 16 residues. V lost 0 bases, J lost 5 bases, and 6 bases stayed unmatched. Looked up from germline, CDR1 is SGHRS and CDR2 is YFSETQ. The CDR3 reads CASSLDSGGPGDTQYF. DNA of the CDR3: TGCGCCAGCAGCTTGGATAGCGGGGGGCCGGGAGATACGCAGTATTTT.

Notes on this clone: The germline gene is not matched at one end of the junction; a read error may be the cause. This chain links TRBV7-7 with TRBJ2-5; 7 bases agree with TRBD2. The J call may be incorrect, as the DNA end agrees better with TRBJ2-7. This CDR3 comprises 15 residues. Germline assignment: CDR1 SSHAT and CDR2 FNYEAQ (reference sequence). In DNA, the CDR3 is TGTGCTAGCAGCTTCGGAACGGGAGGTTCCTACGAGCAGTACTTC. Translation: CASSFGTGGSYEQYF.

This sequence joins TRBV4-3 and TRBJ1-1; unclear D gene. The CDR3 consists of 15 residues. The V end was cut by 4 bases, the J end by 4 bases, with 16 bases between. Germline lookup yields CDR1 LGHNA and CDR2 YSLEER. This CDR3 reads CASSLRRGKSTEAFF. The CDR3 DNA reads TGCGCCAGCAGCCTAAGACGGGGAAAGAGCACTGAAGCTTTCTTT.

The chain carries TRBV6-5 and TRBJ2-7; a weak D match, TRBD1 (6 bases). CDR1 MNHEY and CDR2 SVGAGI come from the germline V gene. CDR3 length: 15 amino acids. Trimming took 2 bases from V and 1 from J, leaving 12 bases between them. CDR3 in amino acids: CASSYTGLGSYEQYF. DNA for the CDR3: TGTGCCAGCAGTTACACAGGGCTAGGATCCTACGAGCAGTACTTC.

The table lists this clone with a few counts. V and J are TRBV6-1 and TRBJ1-5; the match to TRBD1 covers 8 bases. The V gene end was trimmed by 5 bases and the J gene end by 4 bases; junction bases not matched to a gene: 4. The germline CDR1 and CDR2 sequences are MNHNS and SASEGT. This CDR3 comprises 14 residues. The DNA for the CDR3 is TGTGCCAGCAGTAAGGACAGGGCGAATCAGCCCCAGCATTTT. Protein: CASSKDRANQPQHF.

The chain recombines TRBV2 with TRBJ1-5; D not resolved. The germline gives CDR1 SNHLY, CDR2 FYNNEI. The CDR3 is 14 residues long. V lost 4 bases, J lost 15 bases, and 22 bases lay in between. CDR3 loop: CASSVELLRGSWHF. The CDR3 DNA reads TGTGCCAGCAGTGTGGAGCTACTGAGAGGGTCTTGGCATTTT.

This chain connects TRBV7-2 to TRBJ1-5; D is unresolved. The CDR3 is 14 residues long. With 1 base removed from V and 6 bases from J, the gap between germline ends came to 10 bases. CDR1 and CDR2 (germline): SGHTA, FQGNSA. CDR3 sequence reads: CASSLGSEGQPQHF. In nucleotides, the CDR3 is TGTGCCAGCAGCTTAGGCTCAGAGGGTCAGCCCCAGCATTTT.

The gene calls are TRBV7-2 and TRBJ2-7; TRBD1 matches 7 bases. Germline V lookup: CDR1 SGHTA, CDR2 FQGNSA. J gave up 4 bases and V 5 bases, and 8 bases lay outside the gene matches. The CDR3 spans 14 residues. CDR3 nucleotides: TGTGCCAGCAGCCTACCGGACAGGACTTACGAGCAGTACTTC. It yields the protein CASSLPDRTYEQYF.

This chain uses TRBV5-5 with TRBJ1-1, with D unresolved. The CDR3 loop spans 14 amino acids. Germline CDR1 reads SGHKS; CDR2 reads YYEKEE (reference sequence). The germline V and J ends were trimmed by 2 bases and 4 bases, with 12 bases remaining between them. CDR3 DNA: TGTGCCAGCAGCTTTGACCTGGGCATCACTGAAGCTTTCTTT. This encodes CASSFDLGITEAFF.

This sequence joins TRBV29-1 and TRBJ1-3, with unresolved D. V was shortened by 6 bases and J by 2 bases, with 8 bases between the two germline ends. This CDR3 spans 12 amino acids. The germline gives CDR1 SQVTM, CDR2 ANQGSEA. The CDR3 DNA reads TGCAGCGTGCTCGGGGCTGGAAACACCATATATTTT. Amino acids: CSVLGAGNTIYF.

CDR3: CASSNWAGAQEQYF. The CDR3 bases are TGTGCCAGTAGTAATTGGGCGGGAGCACAGGAGCAGTACTTC. The rearrangement links TRBV19 to TRBJ2-7, with 7 bases matching TRBD2. The CDR3 loop spans 14 amino acids. With 4 bases clipped from V and 7 bases from J, the junction kept 10 bases outside the gene matches. Germline lookup yields CDR1 LNHDA and CDR2 SQIVND (reference sequence).

The rearrangement uses TRBV5-6 and TRBJ2-2; D possibly corresponds to TRBD2 (5 bases). This CDR3 comprises 16 residues. V was pared by 2 bases and J by 4 bases, with 15 bases between. CDR1 is SGHDT and CDR2 is YYEEEE in the germline V gene. This CDR3 is CASSFGLPTTTGELFF. The CDR3 nucleotides read TGTGCCAGCAGCTTCGGACTCCCGACAACCACCGGGGAGCTGTTTTTT.

The chain uses TRBV23-1 and TRBJ1-1; maybe TRBD1 (6 bases). TRBV23-1 is marked as an open reading frame, function uncertain. The V and J ends lost 0 bases and 4 bases respectively, with 12 bases between them. CDR3 length equals 15 residues. The chain's CDR3 is CASSQSGAGTTEAFF. CDR3 DNA sequence: TGCGCCAGCAGTCAATCGGGGGCAGGGACCACTGAAGCTTTCTTT.

The table lists this clone with a few counts. The chain has TRBV19 and TRBJ1-5, with D perhaps matching TRBD1 (5 bases). The germline CDR1 and CDR2 sequences are LNHDA and SQIVND (reference sequence). The CDR3 is 14 amino acids. V was cut by 4 bases and J by 7 bases, with 14 bases left in between. This CDR3 reads CASSRGGERQPQHF. The CDR3 DNA sequence: TGTGCCAGTAGTAGGGGGGGGGAGCGACAGCCCCAGCATTTT.